This T cell receptor (beta chain) was found in a study of OX40 agonist ivuxolimab in advanced cancers. The CDR3 has 14 residues. The repertoire was sequenced with immunoSEQ multiplex PCR; TCRdb's copy has only in-frame clones and lacks some. Of roughly 19,000 clones in the sample, about 88% were seen once. This clonotype was obtained from an adult with an advanced solid tumor such as melanoma, head and neck, liver or kidney cancer. The sequences come from CD4+ or CD8+ T cells sorted from blood, collected in a trial of the OX40 agonist ivuxolimab. V and J are TRBV21-1 and TRBJ2-7; TRBD1, the D gene given by the table, was not confirmed from the DNA. TRBV21-1 is a pseudogene. CDR3 DNA: TGTGCCAGCAATCTGGGTCAGGCCCCCTACGAGCAGTACTTC. It is translated as CASNLGQAPYEQYF.